Each of the 10 T cell receptor beta chains below was sequenced from the same sample in a study of T cell changes during pregnancy in multiple sclerosis. Using immunoSEQ multiplex PCR, the repertoire was profiled, and TCRdb retains in-frame clones only, with some absent. The repertoire holds about 8,500 clones, with nearly 90% as singletons. The sequencing used CD8+ T cells from peripheral blood mononuclear cells, collected in the first trimester of pregnancy. The receptors were gathered from a female donor in good health, enrolled as a control in a pregnancy study.

The V and J genes are TRBV27 and TRBJ1-4, with a tentative D call TRBD1 (5 bases). The germline CDR1 and CDR2 sequences are MNHEY and SMNVEV (reference sequence). This CDR3 comprises 12 residues. Trimming shortened V by 10 bases and J by 4 bases, and 10 bases separated the two germline ends. The CDR3 reads CATGQFNEKLFF. In DNA, the CDR3 is TGTGCCACTGGACAATTTAATGAAAAACTGTTTTTT.

The rearrangement joins TRBV6-5 to TRBJ2-7; weak D call: TRBD1 (6 bases). This CDR3 comprises 16 residues. Germline lookup yields CDR1 MNHEY and CDR2 SVGAGI. Trimming took 0 bases from V and 5 from J, leaving 17 bases between them. The CDR3 DNA reads as TGTGCCAGCAGTTACTCGAATCTGGGGGCGCGCAACGAGCAGTACTTC. Amino acid sequence: CASSYSNLGARNEQYF.

V is TRBV9 and J is TRBJ2-3, with TRBD2 identical over 12 bases. There are 17 residues in the CDR3. Trimming removed 2 bases from V and 3 bases from J; junction bases left unmatched: 7. Germline loops: CDR1 SGDLS, CDR2 YYNGEE. The CDR3 DNA reads as TGTGCCAGCAGCGTCCAGGGACTAGCGGGTAGAACAGATACGCAGTATTTT. It translates to CASSVQGLAGRTDTQYF.

This chain connects TRBV14 to TRBJ2-3, with 7 bases that match TRBD1. After removal of 1 base from V and 5 bases from J, the junction contained 3 bases not matched to a gene. CDR3 length: 14 residues. Germline CDR1 SGHDN, CDR2 FVKESK. CDR3 in DNA: TGTGCCAGCAGCCAAGCCCAGGGGGAAGATACGCAGTATTTT. The encoded protein is CASSQAQGEDTQYF.

The V and J genes are TRBV2 and TRBJ2-6; no clear D. The V end was cut by 2 bases, the J end by 0 bases, with 14 bases between. This CDR3 contains 18 residues. CDR1 and CDR2 (germline): SNHLY, FYNNEI. The CDR3 here is CASSELFLGISGANVLTF. In nucleotides, the CDR3 is TGTGCCAGCAGTGAACTATTTCTAGGAATCTCTGGGGCCAACGTCCTGACTTTC.

The chain joins TRBV21-1 to TRBJ2-3; the DNA was not compared with TRBD2, the D call given in the table. TRBV21-1 is designated a pseudogene. CDR3 size: 18 residues. The CDR3 nucleotides read TGTGCCAGCAGCAAAAGGGGACTGACTAGCGGGGGCACAGATACGCAGTATTTT. It specifies CASSKRGLTSGGTDTQYF.

The J gene is TRBJ2-1, the V gene TRBV7-2; tentatively, D is TRBD2 (6 bases). Between the trimmed V and J ends, which lost 5 bases and 2 bases, there was a span of 13 bases. Germline loops: CDR1 SGHTA, CDR2 FQGNSA. The CDR3 covers 15 residues. The CDR3 nucleotides read TGTGCCAGCAGCCTAAGCGGGTCCGCCTACAATGAGCAGTTCTTC. Its translation is CASSLSGSAYNEQFF.

V and J are TRBV28 and TRBJ2-1, with a weak D call TRBD2 (6 bases). Germline V CDR1 and CDR2: MDHEN, SYDVKM. The V and J ends lost 8 bases and 7 bases respectively, with 15 bases between them. The CDR3 is made up of 13 amino acids. Here the CDR3 reads CASAPGLYNEQFF. CDR3 nucleotides: TGTGCCAGCGCTCCGGGACTCTATAATGAGCAGTTCTTC.

This clone was counted once. The chain is built from TRBV11-2 and TRBJ2-4; 11 bases are a match to TRBD2. The CDR3 loop spans 19 amino acids. V lost 4 bases and J lost 0; bases outside the gene matches: 11. Germline values: CDR1 SGHAT, CDR2 FQNNGV. The CDR3 is CASSSSGLAETLAKNIQYF. For the CDR3, the DNA is TGTGCCAGCAGCTCTTCGGGACTAGCGGAGACCCTAGCCAAAAACATTCAGTACTTC.

The chain combines TRBV4-1 with TRBJ2-3, with D tentatively TRBD1 (7 bases). The germline gives CDR1 MGHRA, CDR2 YSYEKL. CDR3 length equals 15 residues. The V gene lost 3 bases and the J gene lost 3 bases, with 13 bases spanning the gap. This CDR3 is CASSHRTGGTDTQYF. CDR3 nucleotides: TGCGCCAGCAGCCACAGGACAGGAGGGACAGATACGCAGTATTTT.